The 13 T cell receptor beta chains below come from one sample, sequenced in a study of blood T cell repertoires in COVID-19. Produced via immunoSEQ multiplex PCR; TCRdb's table is partial and in-frame only. The top ten hold approximately 11% of the sample, which has approximately 260,000 clones, 70% to 90% seen once. The sample comprised peripheral blood. The receptors shown here come from a woman aged 70 to 79 with acute or convalescent COVID-19.

This sequence joins TRBV19 and TRBJ1-5; 8 bases align to TRBD1. This CDR3 has 14 amino acids. Trimming removed 6 bases from V and 5 bases from J; junction bases left unmatched: 6. CDR1 is LNHDA, CDR2 SQIVND, per germline (reference sequence). Here the CDR3 DNA reads TGTGCCAGTAGGCCGACAGGGGTCGATCAGCCCCAGCATTTT. Amino acid sequence: CASRPTGVDQPQHF. The full variable domain, with the rest looked up from reference TRBV19 and TRBJ1-5, is DGGITQSPKYLFRKEGQNVTLSCEQNLNHDAMYWYRQDPGQGLRLIYYSQIVNDFQKGDIAEGYSVSREKKESFPLTVTSAQKNPTAFYLCASRPTGVDQPQHFGDGTRLSIL.

V usage is TRBV7-3 and J usage is TRBJ2-6, with 10 positions matching TRBD2. Germline loops: CDR1 SGHTA, CDR2 FQGTGA. The CDR3 spans 19 residues. The ends lost 5 bases at V and 0 bases at J; junction bases unmatched: 10. The CDR3 nucleotides read TGTGCCAGCAGCCACCCAGCGGGGGGGATCCTCTCTGGGGCCAACGTCCTGACTTTC. Amino acids: CASSHPAGGILSGANVLTF.

The CDR3 sequence: CASSPGQGIYEQYF. The CDR3 region has the DNA TGTGCCAGCAGCCCCGGACAGGGGATTTACGAGCAGTACTTC. The chain links TRBV6-5 to TRBJ2-7, with TRBD1 matching over 9 bases. The V gene end was trimmed by 6 bases and the J gene end by 4 bases; junction bases not matched to a gene: 7. Germline CDR1 MNHEY, CDR2 SVGAGI. The length of the CDR3 is 14 residues.

This chain joins TRBV7-8 and TRBJ1-1; perhaps TRBD1 as D (6 bases). The length of the CDR3 is 20 residues. V was pared by 2 bases and J by 1 base, with 26 bases between. From germline, CDR1 is SGHVS and CDR2 FQNEAQ. In DNA, the CDR3 is TGTGCCAGCAGCTTAAATCCGGCCCTCAGGGGTCCTCTCAGGAACACTGAAGCTTTCTTT. Protein: CASSLNPALRGPLRNTEAFF.

The gene calls are TRBV6-1 and TRBJ1-4, with D possibly matching TRBD1 (5 bases). Trimming removed 2 bases at V and 8 bases at J, with 15 bases between. CDR1 and CDR2 (germline): MNHNS, SASEGT. The CDR3 loop spans 15 amino acids. The CDR3 nucleotides are TGTGCCAGCAGTGAAACGTCGGGGGTCTGGGAAAAACTGTTTTTT. This gives the protein CASSETSGVWEKLFF.

The rearrangement links TRBV5-1 to TRBJ1-1; unclear D gene. Trimming took 2 bases from V and 11 from J, leaving 13 bases between them. The CDR3 totals 12 residues. The V gene's germline CDR1 is SGHRS and CDR2 YFSETQ. The CDR3 region is CASSFQEGRAFF. The DNA of the CDR3 is TGCGCCAGCAGCTTTCAGGAGGGTAGGGCTTTCTTT.

The chain links TRBV7-3 to TRBJ1-1; a possible D gene is TRBD1 (6 bases). Trimming stripped 1 base from V and 3 bases from J, with 9 bases between. The germline V gene has CDR1 SGHTA and CDR2 FQGTGA. The CDR3 consists of 14 residues. CDR3 in amino acids: CASSLKKGDTEAFF. As DNA, the CDR3 is TGTGCCAGCAGCTTAAAAAAGGGGGACACTGAAGCTTTCTTT.

There are a few counts of this clone. In the same sample, other DNA sequences code for this CDR3. This chain links TRBV5-1 with TRBJ1-1; D remains ambiguous. CDR1 and CDR2 from the germline V gene are SGHRS and YFSETQ. This CDR3 is 13 amino acids long. With 2 bases removed from V and 2 bases from J, the gap between germline ends came to 7 bases. DNA of the CDR3: TGCGCCAGCAGCTTAACAAGAAACACTGAAGCTTTCTTT. It yields the protein CASSLTRNTEAFF. Variable domain in full (rest from reference TRBV5-1 and TRBJ1-1): KAGVTQTPRYLIKTRGQQVTLSCSPISGHRSVSWYQQTPGQGLQFLFEYFSETQRNKGNFPGRFSGRQFSNSRSEMNVSTLELGDSALYLCASSLTRNTEAFFGQGTRLTVV.

J is TRBJ2-1 and V is TRBV7-3; 14 bases are shared with TRBD2. The CDR3 extends over 13 amino acids. Trimming cost V 5 bases and J 14 bases; bases outside gene matches: 5. Germline-derived CDR1 and CDR2 are SGHTA and FQGTGA. Here the CDR3 DNA reads TGTGCCAGCAGCGTGGGACTAGCGGGGGAAAAGTTCTTC. It specifies CASSVGLAGEKFF.

The chain combines TRBV7-9 with TRBJ2-3; 8 bases are a match to TRBD2. The J segment lost 4 bases and the V segment lost 5 bases, leaving 8 bases of the junction unmatched. Germline V gene data show CDR1 as SEHNR and CDR2 as FQNEAQ (reference sequence). The CDR3 is made up of 15 amino acids. In DNA, the CDR3 is TGTGCCAGCAGCCGTCTGGACGGGGGGGCAGATACGCAGTATTTT. Its protein product is CASSRLDGGADTQYF.

The J gene is TRBJ1-5, the V gene TRBV18, with D maybe TRBD1 (6 bases). The germline CDR1 and CDR2 sequences are KGHSH and LQKENI. CDR3 length: 15 residues. Trimming left V 5 bases short and J 2 bases short, with 13 bases between. The CDR3: CASSAGVLRNQPQHF. CDR3 nucleotide sequence: TGTGCCAGCTCAGCAGGGGTTCTTCGCAATCAGCCCCAGCATTTT.

This chain links TRBV30 with TRBJ2-1; TRBD2 might be the D (5 bases). CDR3 length equals 14 residues. The V end was cut by 2 bases, the J end by 0 bases, with 8 bases between. Germline-derived CDR1 and CDR2 are GTSNPN and SVGIG (reference sequence). The DNA for the CDR3 is TGTGCCTGGAGTAACGGGAACTCCTACAATGAGCAGTTCTTC. Its translation: CAWSNGNSYNEQFF.

This clone is a singleton in its sample. V usage is TRBV4-1 and J usage is TRBJ2-1; 8 nucleotides align to TRBD2. Losses at the gene ends were 0 bases for V and 4 bases for J; bases not matched to a gene: 5. Germline V gene sequence: CDR1 MGHRA, CDR2 YSYEKL. The CDR3 covers 16 residues. This CDR3 is CASSQEPGGVYNEQFF. The CDR3 DNA reads TGCGCCAGCAGCCAAGAACCCGGGGGGGTTTACAATGAGCAGTTCTTC.